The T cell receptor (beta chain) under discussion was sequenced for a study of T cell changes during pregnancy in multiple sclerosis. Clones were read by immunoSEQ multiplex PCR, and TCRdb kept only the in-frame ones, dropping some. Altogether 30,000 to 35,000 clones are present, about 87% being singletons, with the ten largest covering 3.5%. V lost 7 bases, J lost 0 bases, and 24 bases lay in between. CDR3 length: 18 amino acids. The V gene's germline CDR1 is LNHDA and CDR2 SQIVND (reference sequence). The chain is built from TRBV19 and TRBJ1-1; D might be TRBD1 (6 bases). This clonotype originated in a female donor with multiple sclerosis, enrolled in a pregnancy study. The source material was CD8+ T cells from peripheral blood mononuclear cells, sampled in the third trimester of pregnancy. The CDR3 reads CASTSLTGSRVLNTEAFF. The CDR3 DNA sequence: TGTGCCAGTACCTCCCTTACAGGGTCACGGGTATTGAACACTGAAGCTTTCTTT. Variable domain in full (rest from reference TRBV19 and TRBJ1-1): DGGITQSPKYLFRKEGQNVTLSCEQNLNHDAMYWYRQDPGQGLRLIYYSQIVNDFQKGDIAEGYSVSREKKESFPLTVTSAQKNPTAFYLCASTSLTGSRVLNTEAFFGQGTRLTVV.